The 9 T cell receptor beta chains given below trace back to one sample, sequenced in a study of liver allograft versus peripheral blood T cells. Overall study: A comparison was made between T cell receptor repertoires in transplanted livers and those in recipients' peripheral blood.

TCRdb re-called the reads with MiXCR, one entry per CDR3 protein. The sample consists of thousands of distinct CDR3 sequences, around a sixth of them appearing once. These receptors were collected from a human patient who had a liver transplant. Some T cells may be transferred from the graft donor.

This clonotype is categorized as medium-sized. This chain uses TRBV13 with TRBJ2-7, with TRBD2 matching over 12 bases. The germline CDR1 and CDR2 sequences are PRHDT and FYEKMQ (reference sequence). V lost 5 bases, J lost 3 bases, and 5 bases stayed unmatched. CDR3 length: 15 residues. The CDR3 loop is CASSEQTSGSYEQYF. In nucleotides, the CDR3 is TGTGCCAGCAGCGAACAGACTAGCGGGAGCTACGAGCAGTACTTC.

The chain is built from TRBV27 and TRBJ2-3; D may be TRBD1 (6 bases). CDR1 is MNHEY and CDR2 is SMNVEV in the germline V gene (reference sequence). CDR3 length: 13 amino acids. V was shortened by 5 bases and J by 8 bases, with 14 bases between the two germline ends. The CDR3 bases are TGTGCCAGCAGTCCCCATGGGGGCGGTACGCAGTATTTT. It codes for CASSPHGGGTQYF.

CDR3 sequence: CASSVGQAKNIQYF. Here the CDR3 DNA reads TGTGCCAGCAGCGTAGGACAAGCCAAAAACATTCAGTACTTC. The chain uses TRBV9 and TRBJ2-4; D is unclear. From germline, CDR1 is SGDLS and CDR2 YYNGEE. V lost 0 bases to trimming and J lost 0 bases, with 4 bases between them. The CDR3 is 14 amino acids. Full variable domain (missing parts from reference TRBV9 and TRBJ2-4): DSGVTQTPKHLITATGQRVTLRCSPRSGDLSVYWYQQSLDQGLQFLIQYYNGEERAKGNILERFSAQQFPDLHSELNLSSLELGDSALYFCASSVGQAKNIQYFGAGTRLSVL.

The chain is built from TRBV12-3 or TRBV12-4 and TRBJ1-4; D ambiguous. V was clipped by 10 bases and J by 6 bases, with 15 bases between them. This CDR3 has 13 residues. As DNA, the CDR3 is TGTGCCATTCGAGGGAGTTGGGATGAAAAACTGTTTTTT. It yields the protein CAIRGSWDEKLFF.

The chain is built from TRBV20-1 and TRBJ2-1, with 15 positions matching TRBD2. Unmatched junction bases numbered 14, after V lost 1 base and J lost 4 bases. The CDR3 runs to 20 residues. Germline lookup yields CDR1 DFQATT and CDR2 SNEGSKA (reference sequence). The CDR3 coding sequence is TGCAGTGCTAGAGTCTCTGGGACTAGCGGGAGGAAGCGTCTATACAATGAGCAGTTCTTC. Protein product: CSARVSGTSGRKRLYNEQFF.

By sample share, this clonotype is medium-sized. The CDR3 coding sequence is TGTGCCAGCAGTCCCCTGGACATGCCGAGCTCCTACAATGAGCAGTTCTTC. As protein: CASSPLDMPSSYNEQFF. This rearrangement joins TRBV6-6 to TRBJ2-1, with D possibly being TRBD1 (5 bases). The CDR3 has 17 residues. Germline CDR1 MNHNY, CDR2 SVGAGI (reference sequence). V shed 5 bases and J shed 0 bases, with 17 bases lying between them.

This clonotype counts as medium-sized (0.01 to 0.1%). The chain carries TRBV10-3 and TRBJ1-6; 8 bases are a match to TRBD1. V was pared by 8 bases and J by 8 bases, with 5 bases of the junction left unmatched. From germline, CDR1 is ENHRY and CDR2 SYGVKD. The CDR3 totals 13 residues. The CDR3 reads CAIQGQEDSPLHF. The CDR3 DNA follows: TGTGCCATCCAGGGACAGGAAGATTCACCCCTCCACTTT.

Sample share makes this clonotype medium-sized. At one of its ends the junction is not consistent with the germline gene, which may arise from a read error. The chain links TRBV6-1 to TRBJ1-2; unclear D gene. CDR1 and CDR2 (germline): MNHNS, SASEGT. The CDR3 totals 15 residues. The CDR3, as DNA: TGTGCCAGCAGTGATATTCCAGGATCCTACTACGGCTACACCTTC. Its protein product is CASSDIPGSYYGYTF.

This clonotype has ten or more counts. This chain joins TRBV6-5 and TRBJ2-7; 7 bases line up with TRBD1. The V gene's germline CDR1 is MNHEY and CDR2 SVGAGI. J lost 4 bases, V lost 5 bases, and 2 bases had no gene match. This CDR3 has 12 residues. CDR3: CASSPRGYEQYF. As DNA, the CDR3 is TGTGCCAGCAGTCCCAGGGGGTACGAGCAGTACTTC.